This entry lists 2 T cell receptor beta chains sequenced from one sample in a study of cytomegalovirus exposure and HLA in healthy donors. The study ran its PCR with 60 Vbeta and 13 Jbeta primers. Only in-frame clones appear in the TCRdb table, and some are missing; sequencing was by immunoSEQ multiplex PCR. The table has approximately 170,000 clones, 85% seen once. Sequencing was done on a sample of PBMCs. These receptors all stem from a boy between 2 and 10 years old in good health and CMV-seronegative.

On this clone: At one of its ends the junction is not consistent with the germline gene, which may arise from a read error. The chain links TRBV5-4 to TRBJ1-2, with a possible D match to TRBD1 (5 bases). The CDR3 loop spans 14 amino acids. Germline CDR1 reads SGHNT; CDR2 reads YYREEE (reference sequence). This CDR3 is CASSPGRAKYGYTF. CDR3 in DNA: TGTGCCAGCAGCCCTGGCAGGGCTAAGTATGGCTACACCTTC.

The chain is built from TRBV19 and TRBJ2-4; D remains ambiguous. The V and J ends lost 5 bases and 0 bases respectively, with 23 bases between them. CDR1 is LNHDA, CDR2 SQIVND, per germline (reference sequence). This CDR3 is 19 amino acids long. As DNA, the CDR3 is TGTGCCAGTAGTGCCTTTCCCCTCCGACTTACCTTAGCCAAAAACATTCAGTACTTC. It is translated as CASSAFPLRLTLAKNIQYF.